Ten or more counts support the clone carrying this T cell receptor beta chain. The data stem from a study of T cells in Graves' hyperthyroidism and ophthalmopathy. From germline, CDR1 is MDHEN and CDR2 SYDVKM. The CDR3 runs to 13 residues. Trimming took 6 bases from V and 9 from J, leaving 15 bases between them. Uncontrolled infection, other autoimmune disease, pregnancy or lactation disqualified patients from enrolment. The investigators amplified TCR beta CDR3 regions from RNA transcripts. RT-PCR in the first round (using the HTBI primer set) targeted the TCR CDR3. TCRdb recomputed calls from the multiplex PCR reads with MiXCR, one row per CDR3 protein. The table includes about 290,000 distinct CDR3 sequences, roughly 17% detected once.

The sequence derives from a young man with Graves' hyperthyroidism. Specimen: blood. This chain uses TRBV28 with TRBJ2-4, with D unclear. The CDR3 DNA reads as TGTGCCAGCAGACCCGACTCGGGTGCCATTCAGTACTTC. Its translation: CASRPDSGAIQYF.